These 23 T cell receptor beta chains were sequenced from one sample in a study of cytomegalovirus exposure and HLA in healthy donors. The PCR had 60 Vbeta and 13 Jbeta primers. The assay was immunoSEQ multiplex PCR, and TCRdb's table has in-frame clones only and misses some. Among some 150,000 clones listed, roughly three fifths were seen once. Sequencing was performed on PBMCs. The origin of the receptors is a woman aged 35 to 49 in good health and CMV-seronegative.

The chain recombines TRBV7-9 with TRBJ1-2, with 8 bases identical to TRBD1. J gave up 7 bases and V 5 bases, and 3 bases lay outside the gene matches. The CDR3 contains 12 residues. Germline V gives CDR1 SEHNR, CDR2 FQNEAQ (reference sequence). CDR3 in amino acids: CASSLTGGGYTF. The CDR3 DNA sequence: TGTGCCAGCAGCCTTACAGGGGGTGGCTACACCTTC.

The chain's CDR3 is CASSLEGARNSPLHF. The CDR3 DNA is TGCGCCAGCAGCTTGGAAGGGGCGAGAAATTCACCCCTCCACTTT. The V call is TRBV5-1, the J call TRBJ1-6; weak D call: TRBD1 (5 bases). The CDR3 extends over 15 amino acids. The V end was cut by 0 bases, the J end by 7 bases, with 11 bases between. Germline V gene lookup returns CDR1 SGHRS and CDR2 YFSETQ.

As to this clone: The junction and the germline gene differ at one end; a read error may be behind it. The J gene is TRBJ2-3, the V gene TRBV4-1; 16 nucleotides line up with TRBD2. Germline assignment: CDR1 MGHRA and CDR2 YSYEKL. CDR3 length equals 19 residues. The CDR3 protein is CASSQKGLAGGPFTDAQYF. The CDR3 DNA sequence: TGCGCCAGCAGCCAAAAGGGACTAGCGGGGGGGCCATTTACAGATGCGCAGTATTTT.

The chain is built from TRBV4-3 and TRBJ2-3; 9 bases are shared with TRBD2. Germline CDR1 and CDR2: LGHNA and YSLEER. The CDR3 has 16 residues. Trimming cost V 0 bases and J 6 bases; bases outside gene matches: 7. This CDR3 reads CASSQDLVAGVDTQYF. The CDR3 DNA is TGCGCCAGCAGCCAAGATTTAGTAGCGGGGGTGGATACGCAGTATTTT.

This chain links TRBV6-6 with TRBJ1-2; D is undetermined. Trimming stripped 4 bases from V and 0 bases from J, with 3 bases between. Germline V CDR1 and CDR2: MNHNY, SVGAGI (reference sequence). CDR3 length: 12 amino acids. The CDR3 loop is CASSSSNYGYTF. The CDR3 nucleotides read TGTGCCAGCAGTTCCTCTAACTATGGCTACACCTTC.

The CDR3 DNA reads as TGCGCCAGCAGCCAAGTGGGGCAGGGCTGGGGCTACACCTTC. Residues: CASSQVGQGWGYTF. The chain recombines TRBV4-1 with TRBJ1-2; possible D gene TRBD1, 5 bases. This CDR3 region has 14 residues. Looked up from germline, CDR1 is MGHRA and CDR2 is YSYEKL. V was shortened by 1 base and J by 8 bases, with 14 bases between the two germline ends.

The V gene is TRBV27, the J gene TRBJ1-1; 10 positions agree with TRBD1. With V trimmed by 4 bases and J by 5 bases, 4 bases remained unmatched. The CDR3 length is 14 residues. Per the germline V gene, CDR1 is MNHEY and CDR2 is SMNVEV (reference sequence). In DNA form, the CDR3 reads TGTGCCAGCAGTTGGACAGGGGGTGGGACTGAAGCTTTCTTT. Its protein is CASSWTGGGTEAFF.

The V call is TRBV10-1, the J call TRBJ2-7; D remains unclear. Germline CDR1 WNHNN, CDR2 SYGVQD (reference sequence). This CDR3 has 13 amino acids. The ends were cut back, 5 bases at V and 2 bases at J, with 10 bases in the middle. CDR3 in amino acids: CASSLYIPYEQYF. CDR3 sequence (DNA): TGCGCCAGCAGTTTATACATACCCTACGAGCAGTACTTC.

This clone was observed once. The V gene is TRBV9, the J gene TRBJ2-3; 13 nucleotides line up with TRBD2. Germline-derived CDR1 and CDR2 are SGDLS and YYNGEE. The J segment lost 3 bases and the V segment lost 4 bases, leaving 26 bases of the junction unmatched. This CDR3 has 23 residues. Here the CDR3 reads CASSNPGTVGARLAGGGTDTQYF. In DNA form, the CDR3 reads TGTGCCAGCAGCAATCCCGGGACAGTGGGAGCCCGACTAGCGGGGGGTGGTACAGATACGCAGTATTTT.

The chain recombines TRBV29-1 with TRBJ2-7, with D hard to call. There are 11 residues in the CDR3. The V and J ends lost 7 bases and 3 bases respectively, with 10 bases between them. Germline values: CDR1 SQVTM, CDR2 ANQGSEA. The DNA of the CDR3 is TGCAGCGGAATACATGGCTACGAGCAGTACTTC. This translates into CSGIHGYEQYF.

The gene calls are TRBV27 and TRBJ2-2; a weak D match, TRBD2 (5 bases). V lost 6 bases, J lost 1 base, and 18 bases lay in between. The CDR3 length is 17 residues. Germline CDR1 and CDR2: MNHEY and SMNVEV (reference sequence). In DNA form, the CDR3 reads TGTGCCAGCAGACCCAGGTCTGGAGGAAGGAACACCGGGGAGCTGTTTTTT. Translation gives CASRPRSGGRNTGELFF.

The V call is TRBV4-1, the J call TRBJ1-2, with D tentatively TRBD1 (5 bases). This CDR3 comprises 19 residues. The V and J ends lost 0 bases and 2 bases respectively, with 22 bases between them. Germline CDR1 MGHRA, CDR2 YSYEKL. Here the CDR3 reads CASSQDVDSSRRRNYGYTF. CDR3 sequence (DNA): TGCGCCAGCAGCCAAGATGTTGACAGCTCTAGACGGCGGAACTATGGCTACACCTTC.

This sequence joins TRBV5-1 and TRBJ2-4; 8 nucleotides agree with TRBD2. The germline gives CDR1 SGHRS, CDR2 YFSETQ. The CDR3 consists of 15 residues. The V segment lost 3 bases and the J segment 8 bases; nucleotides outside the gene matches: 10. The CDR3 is CASSSRTSRDDIQYF. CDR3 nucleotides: TGCGCCAGCAGCTCCCGGACTAGCCGGGACGACATTCAGTACTTC. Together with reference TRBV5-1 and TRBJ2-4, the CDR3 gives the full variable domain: KAGVTQTPRYLIKTRGQQVTLSCSPISGHRSVSWYQQTPGQGLQFLFEYFSETQRNKGNFPGRFSGRQFSNSRSEMNVSTLELGDSALYLCASSSRTSRDDIQYFGAGTRLSVL.

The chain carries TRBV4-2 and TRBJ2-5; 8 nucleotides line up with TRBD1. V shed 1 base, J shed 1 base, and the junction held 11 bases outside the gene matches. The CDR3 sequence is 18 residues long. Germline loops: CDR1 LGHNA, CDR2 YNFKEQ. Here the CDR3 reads CASSQGFTGGRGQETQYF. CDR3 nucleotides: TGTGCCAGCAGCCAAGGGTTTACAGGGGGTAGGGGCCAAGAGACCCAGTACTTC.

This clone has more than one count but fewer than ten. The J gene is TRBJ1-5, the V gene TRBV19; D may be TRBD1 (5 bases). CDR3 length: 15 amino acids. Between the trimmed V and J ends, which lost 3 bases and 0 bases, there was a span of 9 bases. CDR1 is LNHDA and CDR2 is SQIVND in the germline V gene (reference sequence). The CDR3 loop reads CASSMGQVSNQPQHF. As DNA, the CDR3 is TGTGCCAGTAGTATGGGGCAGGTTAGCAATCAGCCCCAGCATTTT.

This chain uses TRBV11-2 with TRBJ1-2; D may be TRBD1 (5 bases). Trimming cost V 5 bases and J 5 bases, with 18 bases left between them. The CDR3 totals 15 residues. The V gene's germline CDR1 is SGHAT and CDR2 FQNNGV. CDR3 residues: CASSVGPGDLYGYTF. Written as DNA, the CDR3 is TGTGCCAGCAGCGTAGGGCCGGGGGACCTTTATGGCTACACCTTC.

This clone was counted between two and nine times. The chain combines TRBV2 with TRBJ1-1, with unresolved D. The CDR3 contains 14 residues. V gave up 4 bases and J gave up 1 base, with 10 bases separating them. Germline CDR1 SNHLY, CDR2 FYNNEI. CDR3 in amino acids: CASSVIRTNTEAFF. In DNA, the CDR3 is TGTGCCAGCAGTGTCATTAGAACGAACACTGAAGCTTTCTTT.

The CDR3 is CASSMGRLYGYTF. The DNA for the CDR3 is TGTGCCAGTAGTATGGGCAGGCTCTATGGCTACACCTTC. The chain combines TRBV19 with TRBJ1-2; D is ambiguous. The V gene lost 3 bases and the J gene lost 4 bases, with 9 bases spanning the gap. This CDR3 is 13 amino acids long. The germline gives CDR1 LNHDA, CDR2 SQIVND (reference sequence).

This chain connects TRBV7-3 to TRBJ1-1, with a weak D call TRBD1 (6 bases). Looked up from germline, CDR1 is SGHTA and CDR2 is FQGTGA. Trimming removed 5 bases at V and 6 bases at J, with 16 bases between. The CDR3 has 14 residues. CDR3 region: CASSEGAGAAEAFF. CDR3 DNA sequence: TGTGCCAGCAGCGAAGGGGCAGGGGCCGCTGAAGCTTTCTTT.

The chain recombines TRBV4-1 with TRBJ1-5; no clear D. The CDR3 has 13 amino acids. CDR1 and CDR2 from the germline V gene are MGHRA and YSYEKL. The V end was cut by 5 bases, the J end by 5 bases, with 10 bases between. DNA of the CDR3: TGCGCCAGCAGCACTATGACCGATCAGCCCCAGCATTTT. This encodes CASSTMTDQPQHF.

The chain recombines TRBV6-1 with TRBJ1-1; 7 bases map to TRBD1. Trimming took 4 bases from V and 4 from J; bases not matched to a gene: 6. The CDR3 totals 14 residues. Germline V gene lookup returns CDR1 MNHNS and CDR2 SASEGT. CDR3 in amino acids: CASSAIQGSTEAFF. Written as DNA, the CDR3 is TGTGCCAGCAGTGCGATACAGGGGAGCACTGAAGCTTTCTTT.

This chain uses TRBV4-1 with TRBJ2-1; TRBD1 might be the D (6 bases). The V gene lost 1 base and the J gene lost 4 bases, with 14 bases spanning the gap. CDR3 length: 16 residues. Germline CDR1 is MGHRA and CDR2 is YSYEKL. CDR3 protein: CASSQVAADRYNEQFF. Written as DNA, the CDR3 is TGCGCCAGCAGCCAAGTAGCCGCGGACAGATACAATGAGCAGTTCTTC.

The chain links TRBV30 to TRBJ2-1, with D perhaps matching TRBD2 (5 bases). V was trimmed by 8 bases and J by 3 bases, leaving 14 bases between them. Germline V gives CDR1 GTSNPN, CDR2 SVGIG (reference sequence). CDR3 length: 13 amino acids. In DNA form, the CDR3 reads TGTGCCATCGGGGAGATGGGCTACAATGAGCAGTTCTTC. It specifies CAIGEMGYNEQFF.